The clone carrying this T cell receptor beta chain showed up just once. The data belong to a study of blood T cell repertoires in COVID-19. Study-wide background: Samples of COVID-19 (acute and convalescent) were obtained from the United States, Italy and Spain.

This CDR3 is built from 13 residues. Germline CDR1 and CDR2: SGHRS and YFSETQ. The ends were cut back, 4 bases at V and 4 bases at J, with 9 bases in the middle. Clones were read by immunoSEQ multiplex PCR, and TCRdb kept only the in-frame ones, dropping some. The sample lists 380,000 or so clones; around 89% were seen once. This TCR came from a man aged 35 to 55 with acute or convalescent COVID-19. Sequencing was carried out using peripheral blood. This sequence joins TRBV5-1 and TRBJ2-1; no firm D call. The DNA for the CDR3 is TGCGCCAGCAGCACCGACACTTACAATGAGCAGTTCTTC. It specifies CASSTDTYNEQFF.